The T cell receptor beta chain under discussion was sequenced for a study of cytomegalovirus exposure and HLA in healthy donors. Study information: Among about 200 million T cells, an earlier analysis found 117 million unique TCR beta sequences. Broader study findings: Specificity of a few CMV-associated chains for CMV antigens was verified in vitro. The number of N-insertions in an Asian-associated ancestry cluster was reportedly below the roughly 700-donor mean in a later analysis.

Concerning this clone: What it binds is not known.

Both 60 Vbeta primers and 13 Jbeta primers went into the PCR. Generated by immunoSEQ multiplex PCR, the TCRdb table keeps only in-frame clones and is missing some. Of 190,000 or so clones in the sample, less than 90% were seen once. The length of the CDR3 is 14 residues. V lost 6 bases, J lost 7 bases, and 10 bases stayed unmatched. Germline V gene sequence: CDR1 SNHLY, CDR2 FYNNEI. The V gene is TRBV2, the J gene TRBJ1-2; 8 nucleotides match TRBD1. Sample: PBMCs. The clonotype originates from a man in his fifties or sixties in good health and CMV-seronegative. The CDR3 DNA is TGTGCCAGCAGGACTCGGACAGGGACCGGTGGCTACACCTTC. Its translation is CASRTRTGTGGYTF.